This T cell receptor beta chain emerged from a study of blood T cell repertoires in COVID-19. About the research overall: COVID-19 samples collected from the United States, Italy and Spain covered acute and convalescent phases.

There are 15 residues in the CDR3. The ends were cut back, 2 bases at V and 7 bases at J, with 17 bases in the middle. Germline V gene sequence: CDR1 LGHNA, CDR2 YNFKEQ. Data came from immunoSEQ multiplex PCR; TCRdb stores just in-frame clones and leaves some out. The sample consists of 300,000 to 350,000 clones, approximately 89% of them appearing once. The sample taken for sequencing was peripheral blood. The chain combines TRBV4-2 with TRBJ1-2; D may be TRBD1 (5 bases). This clonotype was obtained from a woman aged 30 to 39 with COVID-19, enrolled during active disease. This CDR3 reads CASSQTGGRGGGYTF. CDR3 in DNA: TGTGCCAGCAGCCAAACGGGGGGTCGCGGGGGTGGCTACACCTTC.